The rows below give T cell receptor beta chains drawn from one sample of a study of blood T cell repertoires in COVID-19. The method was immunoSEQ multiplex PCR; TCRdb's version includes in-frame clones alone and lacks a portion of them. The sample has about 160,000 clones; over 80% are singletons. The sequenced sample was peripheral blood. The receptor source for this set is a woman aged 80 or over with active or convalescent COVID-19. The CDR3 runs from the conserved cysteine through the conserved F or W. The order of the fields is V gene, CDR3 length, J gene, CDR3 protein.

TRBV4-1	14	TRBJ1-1	CASSQPGINTEAFF
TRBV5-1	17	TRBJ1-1	CASSLSIQGTGSTEAFF
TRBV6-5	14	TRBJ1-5	CASRNHRAGQPQHF
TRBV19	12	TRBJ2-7	CASSQDREKQYF
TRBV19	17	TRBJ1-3	CASSIGRTSNSGNTIYF
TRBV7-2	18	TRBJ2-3	CASSPQGTSGVRADTQYF
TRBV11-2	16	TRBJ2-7	CASSLEATAGVHEQYF
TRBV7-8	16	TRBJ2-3	CASSMPLGAGANTQYF
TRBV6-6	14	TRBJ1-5	CASRLTGGGMPQHF
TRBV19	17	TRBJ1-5	CASTPRAEVVGNQPQHF
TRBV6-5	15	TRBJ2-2	CASSRRDSHPGELFF
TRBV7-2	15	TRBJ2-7	CASSLAIGLQYEQYF
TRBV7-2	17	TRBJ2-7	CASSLNLAGENNYEQYF
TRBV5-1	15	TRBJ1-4	CASSLARGANEKLFF
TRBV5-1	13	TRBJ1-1	CASSLGANTEAFF
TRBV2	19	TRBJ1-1	CASSEAPPFGQGMNTEAFF
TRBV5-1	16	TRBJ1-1	CASSSGTGGTGTEAFF
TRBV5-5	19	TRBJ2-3	CASSLGRRGSGGNTDTQYF
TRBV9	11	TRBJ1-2	CASSRDYGYTF
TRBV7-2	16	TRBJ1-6	CASSFGEILYNSPLHF
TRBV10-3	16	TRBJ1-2	CAISESAGGNNYGYTF
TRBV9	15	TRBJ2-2	CASSAAPTSEGELFF
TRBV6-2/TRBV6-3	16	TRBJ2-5	CASSRDPGLQGETQYF
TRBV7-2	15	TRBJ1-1	CASSPGTLWNTEAFF
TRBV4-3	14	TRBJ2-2	CASRQLAGTGELFF
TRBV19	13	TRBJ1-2	CASSIQGGGGYTF
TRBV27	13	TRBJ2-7	CASSLGTTLEQYF
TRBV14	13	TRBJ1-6	CASSPRFASPLHF
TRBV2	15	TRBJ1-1	CASGGGTSRYTEAFF
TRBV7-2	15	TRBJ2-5	CASSFRGAYQETQYF
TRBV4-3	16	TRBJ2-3	CASSQGLAGITDTQYF
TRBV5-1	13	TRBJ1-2	CASSLDRGYGYTF
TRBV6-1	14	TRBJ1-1	CASSEVLQGNEAFF
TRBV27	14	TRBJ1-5	CASSSRALNQPQHF
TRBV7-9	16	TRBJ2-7	CASSSRMTKGSYEQYF
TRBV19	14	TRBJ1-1	CASSMMSGHTEAFF
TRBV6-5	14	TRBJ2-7	CASSLLGGAREQYF